The 13 T cell receptor beta chains below were found in one sample sequenced in a study of CD8 T cells in Susac syndrome. RNA amounts of about 0.5 to 1 ug underwent reverse transcription with random hexamers. Via MiXCR, TCRdb re-called the immunoSEQ multiplex PCR reads, giving one row per CDR3 protein. The sample comprises about 300,000 distinct CDR3 sequences, over 75% of which are singletons, and around 0.18% rests with the top ten. The sample taken for sequencing was CD8+ T cells from PBMCs. These receptors all stem from a human donor with multiple sclerosis.

V is TRBV21-1 and J is TRBJ1-2. TRBV21-1 is deemed a pseudogene. This CDR3 is 14 amino acids long. The CDR3 sequence: CASSDGGTRYGYTF. The CDR3 DNA sequence: TGTGCCAGCAGCGACGGAGGGACTCGCTATGGCTACACCTTC.

This clonotype was picked up one time. The chain links TRBV7-8 to TRBJ2-2; 7 bases line up with TRBD2. In germline, CDR1 is SGHVS, CDR2 FQNEAQ. The CDR3 has 15 residues. Trimming removed 1 base from V and 6 bases from J; junction bases left unmatched: 5. Here the CDR3 DNA reads TGTGCCAGCAGCTTAGTGGGAGGGCCCTCCGGGGAGCTGTTTTTT. Protein: CASSLVGGPSGELFF. Combining the CDR3 with reference TRBV7-8 and TRBJ2-2 gives the whole variable domain GAGVSQSPRYKVAKRGQDVALRCDPISGHVSLFWYQQALGQGPEFLTYFQNEAQLDKSGLPSDRFFAERPEGSVSTLKIQRTQQEDSAVYLCASSLVGGPSGELFFGEGSRLTVL.

This rearrangement joins TRBV30 to TRBJ1-2; D ambiguous. The CDR3 is 13 residues long. V was cut by 3 bases and J by 4 bases, with 12 bases left in between. In germline, CDR1 is GTSNPN, CDR2 SVGIG (reference sequence). The CDR3 sequence is CAWSWGDTYGYTF. CDR3 DNA sequence: TGTGCCTGGAGCTGGGGAGACACCTATGGCTACACCTTC.

V gene TRBV19 combines with J gene TRBJ2-5, with 7 bases that match TRBD1. V dropped 5 bases and J dropped 5; count of bases not matched to a gene: 11. Germline loops: CDR1 LNHDA, CDR2 SQIVND (reference sequence). The CDR3 is made up of 15 amino acids. In DNA, the CDR3 is TGTGCCAGTAGTCCGCAAGACAGGGCGTGGGAGACCCAGTACTTC. Translated: CASSPQDRAWETQYF.

This clonotype is a singleton in its sample. The chain combines TRBV20-1 with TRBJ2-5; the match to TRBD1 covers 10 bases. Germline V gives CDR1 DFQATT, CDR2 SNEGSKA (reference sequence). The CDR3 runs 16 residues. V was clipped by 4 bases and J by 3 bases; unmatched bases: 11. Here the CDR3 reads CSANDRGRRKKETQYF. The CDR3 DNA reads as TGCAGTGCTAACGACAGGGGGCGTAGAAAAAAAGAGACCCAGTACTTC.

The genes are TRBV5-1 and TRBJ1-1; TRBD1 aligns across 10 bases. V was clipped by 4 bases and J by 0 bases; unmatched bases: 6. This CDR3 comprises 16 residues. Germline values: CDR1 SGHRS, CDR2 YFSETQ. Written as DNA, the CDR3 is TGCGCCAGCAGCACCCGGGACAGGGGACTGAACACTGAAGCTTTCTTT. This translates into CASSTRDRGLNTEAFF.

The gene calls are TRBV29-1 and TRBJ2-1; TRBD1 aligns across 7 bases. Losses at the gene ends were 7 bases for V and 0 bases for J; bases not matched to a gene: 9. This CDR3 has 15 residues. CDR1 is SQVTM, CDR2 ANQGSEA, per germline. The CDR3 loop is CSGGNYRGSYNEQFF. The CDR3 DNA is TGCAGCGGCGGAAACTACAGGGGCTCCTACAATGAGCAGTTCTTC.

V gene TRBV12-3 or TRBV12-4 combines with J gene TRBJ2-7; TRBD1 might be the D (6 bases). CDR3 length: 14 residues. V was cut by 1 base and J by 3 bases, with 10 bases left in between. In nucleotides, the CDR3 is TGTGCCAGCAGTTTAGAGGGGACATTCTACGAGCAGTACTTC. Translating gives CASSLEGTFYEQYF.

The chain recombines TRBV28 with TRBJ2-1; D remains ambiguous. Per germline, CDR1 MDHEN and CDR2 SYDVKM. The CDR3 is 11 amino acids. V lost 3 bases and J lost 7, with 4 bases in between. The CDR3 nucleotides are TGTGCCAGCAGTTTTATGAATGAGCAGTTCTTC. It is translated as CASSFMNEQFF.

CDR3 DNA: TGCAGCGCGGAGACAGGGGAGCAGTACGAGCAGTACTTC. Encoded protein: CSAETGEQYEQYF. V usage is TRBV29-1 and J usage is TRBJ2-7; 8 bases are shared with TRBD1. The CDR3 runs to 13 residues. Losses at the gene ends were 7 bases for V and 4 bases for J; bases not matched to a gene: 9. Germline CDR1 and CDR2: SQVTM and ANQGSEA.

The J gene is TRBJ1-1, the V gene TRBV20-1, with a tentative D call TRBD1 (6 bases). Trimming stripped 3 bases from V and 3 bases from J, with 17 bases between. The CDR3 has 15 residues. CDR1 and CDR2 (germline): DFQATT, SNEGSKA (reference sequence). DNA for the CDR3: TGCAGTGCTAGGATACAGGGAAAAGGATACACTGAAGCTTTCTTT. Protein product: CSARIQGKGYTEAFF.

The chain has TRBV29-1 and TRBJ2-1; 13 bases fit TRBD2. This CDR3 has 16 amino acids. With 7 bases clipped from V and 1 base from J, the junction kept 7 bases outside the gene matches. Germline assignment: CDR1 SQVTM and CDR2 ANQGSEA. The DNA for the CDR3 is TGCAGCGGATCGGGACTAGCGGGAAGGTCCTACAATGAGCAGTTCTTC. The encoded protein is CSGSGLAGRSYNEQFF.

The gene calls are TRBV7-2 and TRBJ2-7; 8 bases are a match to TRBD1. Germline V gene sequence: CDR1 SGHTA, CDR2 FQGNSA. V dropped 1 base and J dropped 3; count of bases not matched to a gene: 5. The CDR3 is made up of 15 amino acids. Here the CDR3 reads CASSLGGTGYYEQYF. Here the CDR3 DNA reads TGTGCCAGCAGCTTAGGCGGGACAGGATACTACGAGCAGTACTTC.